The 5 T cell receptor beta chains below come from one sample, sequenced in a study of Tregs in tolerant kidney transplant recipients. Assay: immunoSEQ multiplex PCR; the TCRdb copy retains only in-frame clones and omits some. Of more than 60,000 clones listed, roughly 89% are singletons. This material consisted of CD4+ T cells from blood, taken before the transplant. All receptors come from a human donor who received a combined kidney and bone marrow transplant.

The J gene is TRBJ1-1, the V gene TRBV2; no definite D call. CDR3 size: 13 residues. V lost 7 bases, J lost 0 bases, and 9 bases lay in between. Germline values: CDR1 SNHLY, CDR2 FYNNEI. This CDR3 is CASTRSLNTEAFF. The CDR3 DNA is TGTGCCAGCACTAGAAGCTTGAACACTGAAGCTTTCTTT.

The chain has TRBV2 and TRBJ2-3, with 10 bases fitting TRBD1. Looked up from germline, CDR1 is SNHLY and CDR2 is FYNNEI. The junction had 6 bases not matched to a gene; V was cut back by 6 bases and J by 12 bases. This CDR3 region has 12 residues. The CDR3 sequence: CASRSETGGQYF. CDR3 in DNA: TGTGCCAGCAGATCGGAGACAGGGGGCCAGTATTTT.

The chain recombines TRBV5-1 with TRBJ1-5; 8 bases agree with TRBD1. The J segment lost 2 bases and the V segment lost 4 bases, leaving 8 bases of the junction unmatched. Germline V gene data show CDR1 as SGHRS and CDR2 as YFSETQ. This CDR3 comprises 16 residues. The CDR3 region has the DNA TGCGCCAGCAGCCCTGGACAGGGTTCTGGCAATCAGCCCCAGCATTTT. It yields the protein CASSPGQGSGNQPQHF.

The chain couples TRBV10-3 to TRBJ2-5; the match to TRBD2 covers 11 bases. This CDR3 comprises 16 residues. V was clipped by 0 bases and J by 3 bases; unmatched bases: 3. From germline, CDR1 is ENHRY and CDR2 SYGVKD. CDR3: CAISESTSGTEETQYF. The CDR3 nucleotides read TGTGCCATCAGTGAGTCGACTAGCGGGACTGAAGAGACCCAGTACTTC.

The J gene is TRBJ2-3, the V gene TRBV6-4, with D uncertain. CDR3 size: 14 residues. Germline CDR1 and CDR2: MRHNA and SNTAGT. Trimming shortened V by 4 bases and J by 0 bases, and 8 bases separated the two germline ends. The CDR3 here is CASSAEPSTDTQYF. Written as DNA, the CDR3 is TGTGCCAGCAGTGCCGAGCCGAGCACAGATACGCAGTATTTT.